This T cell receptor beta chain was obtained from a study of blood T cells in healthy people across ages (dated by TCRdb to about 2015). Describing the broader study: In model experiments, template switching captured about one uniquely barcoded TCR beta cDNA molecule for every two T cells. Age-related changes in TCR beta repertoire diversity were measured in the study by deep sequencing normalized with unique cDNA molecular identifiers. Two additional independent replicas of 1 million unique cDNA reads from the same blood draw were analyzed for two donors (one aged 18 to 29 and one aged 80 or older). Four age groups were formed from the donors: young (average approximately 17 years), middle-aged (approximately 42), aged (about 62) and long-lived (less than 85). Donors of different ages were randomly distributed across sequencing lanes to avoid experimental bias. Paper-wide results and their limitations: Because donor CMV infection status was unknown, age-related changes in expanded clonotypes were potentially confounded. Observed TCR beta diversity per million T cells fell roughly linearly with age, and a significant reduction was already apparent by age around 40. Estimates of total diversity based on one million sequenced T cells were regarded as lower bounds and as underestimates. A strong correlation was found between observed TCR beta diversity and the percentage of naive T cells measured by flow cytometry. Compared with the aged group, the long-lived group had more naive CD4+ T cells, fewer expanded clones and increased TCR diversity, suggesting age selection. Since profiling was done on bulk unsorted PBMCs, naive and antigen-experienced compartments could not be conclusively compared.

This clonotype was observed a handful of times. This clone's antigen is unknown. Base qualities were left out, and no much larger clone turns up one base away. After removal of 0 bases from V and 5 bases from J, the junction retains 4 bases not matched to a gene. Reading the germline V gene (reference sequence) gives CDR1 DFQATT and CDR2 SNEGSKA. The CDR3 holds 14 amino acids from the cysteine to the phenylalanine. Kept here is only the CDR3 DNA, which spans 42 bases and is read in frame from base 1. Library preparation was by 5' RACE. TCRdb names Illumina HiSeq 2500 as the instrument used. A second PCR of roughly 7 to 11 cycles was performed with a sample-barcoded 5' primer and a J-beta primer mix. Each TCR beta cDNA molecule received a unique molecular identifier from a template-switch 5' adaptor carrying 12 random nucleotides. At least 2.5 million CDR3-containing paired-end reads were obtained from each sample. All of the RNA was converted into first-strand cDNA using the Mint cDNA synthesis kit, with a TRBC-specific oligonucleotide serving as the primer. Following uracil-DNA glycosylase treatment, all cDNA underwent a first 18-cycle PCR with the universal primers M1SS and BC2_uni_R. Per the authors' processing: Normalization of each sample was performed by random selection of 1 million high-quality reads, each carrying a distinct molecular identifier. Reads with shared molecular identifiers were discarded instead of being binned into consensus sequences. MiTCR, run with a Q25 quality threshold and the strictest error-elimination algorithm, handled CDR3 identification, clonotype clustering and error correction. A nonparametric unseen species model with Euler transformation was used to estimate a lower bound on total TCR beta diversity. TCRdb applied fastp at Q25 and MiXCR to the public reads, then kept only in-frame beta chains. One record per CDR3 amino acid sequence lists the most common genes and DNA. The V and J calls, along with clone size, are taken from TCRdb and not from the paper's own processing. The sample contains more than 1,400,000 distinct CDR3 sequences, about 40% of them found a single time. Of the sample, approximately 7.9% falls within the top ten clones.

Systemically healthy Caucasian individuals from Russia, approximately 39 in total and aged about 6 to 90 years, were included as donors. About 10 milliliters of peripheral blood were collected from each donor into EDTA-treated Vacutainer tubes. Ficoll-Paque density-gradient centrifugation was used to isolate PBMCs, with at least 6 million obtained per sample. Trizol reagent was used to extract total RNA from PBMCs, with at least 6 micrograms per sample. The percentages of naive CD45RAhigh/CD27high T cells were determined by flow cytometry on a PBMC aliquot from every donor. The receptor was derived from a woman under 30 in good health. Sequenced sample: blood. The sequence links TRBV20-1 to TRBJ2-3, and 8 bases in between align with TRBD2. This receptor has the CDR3 CSAREAGVRDTQYF. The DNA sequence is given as TGCAGTGCTAGAGAAGCGGGAGTCAGAGATACGCAGTATTTT.